This T cell receptor beta chain was identified during a study of T cell repertoires in cytomegalovirus infection. This clonotype was found once. Its antigen is not known. From germline, CDR1 is MNHEY and CDR2 SMNVEV (reference sequence). Trimming removed 0 bases at V and 3 bases at J, with 6 bases between. This CDR3 region has 13 residues. From the reads, TCRdb called clonotypes with MiXCR, one entry per CDR3 protein. The sample has 110,000 or so distinct CDR3 sequences, around 30% seen once. Sequencing was performed on CD8+ T cells from cultured PBMCs, taken from culture after CMV antigen stimulation. The sequence was obtained from a human donor in good health (CMV status not recorded). Some clones in this sample may be carry-over from other donors' samples. V and J are TRBV27 and TRBJ2-7; tentative D call: TRBD1 (5 bases). CDR3 bases: TGTGCCAGCAGTTTATCTCAGGGCTACGAGCAGTACTTC. Its translation: CASSLSQGYEQYF.